The 32 T cell receptor beta chains below were found in one sample sequenced in a study of graft-versus-host responses after intestinal transplantation. Only in-frame clones appear in the TCRdb table, and some are missing; sequencing was by immunoSEQ multiplex PCR. The sample has about 93,000 clones, 85% to 95% seen once. Their specific antigens are unknown. Sequenced here: unstimulated CD8+ T cells sorted from spleen or lymph node cells, sampled before intestinal transplant. Receptors were obtained from a human donor who received an intestinal transplant.

This clone was counted only a few times. The chain recombines TRBV4-1 with TRBJ1-5; D perhaps matches TRBD1 (5 bases). CDR3 size: 14 residues. CDR1 and CDR2 from the germline V gene are MGHRA and YSYEKL. Trimming pared 4 bases from V and 4 bases from J, leaving 11 bases between. The CDR3 bases are TGCGCCAGCAGCCTAACTCCAGGGAATCAGCCCCAGCATTTT. It translates to CASSLTPGNQPQHF.

The rearrangement links TRBV19 to TRBJ1-5; 8 bases map to TRBD1. This CDR3 spans 15 amino acids. The germline V gene encodes CDR1 LNHDA and CDR2 SQIVND (reference sequence). J was trimmed by 6 bases and V by 3 bases; bases with no gene match: 7. CDR3 residues: CASSIYRGSSQPQHF. For the CDR3, the DNA is TGTGCCAGTAGTATCTACAGGGGGTCAAGTCAGCCCCAGCATTTT. Looking up the rest from reference TRBV19 and TRBJ1-5 gives the full variable domain: DGGITQSPKYLFRKEGQNVTLSCEQNLNHDAMYWYRQDPGQGLRLIYYSQIVNDFQKGDIAEGYSVSREKKESFPLTVTSAQKNPTAFYLCASSIYRGSSQPQHFGDGTRLSIL.

This rearrangement joins TRBV6-4 to TRBJ2-3; 9 bases align to TRBD2. CDR3 length: 16 residues. V lost 3 bases, J lost 2 bases, and 6 bases stayed unmatched. Germline-derived CDR1 and CDR2 are MRHNA and SNTAGT. The CDR3 loop is CASSEIAGAHTDTQYF. The CDR3 DNA follows: TGTGCCAGCAGTGAAATAGCGGGGGCTCACACAGATACGCAGTATTTT.

V gene TRBV7-6 combines with J gene TRBJ2-3; TRBD2 matches at 11 bases. CDR1 and CDR2 from the germline V gene are SGHVS and FNYEAQ. The CDR3 is 18 residues long. V was pared by 1 base and J by 4 bases, with 10 bases of the junction left unmatched. Written as DNA, the CDR3 is TGTGCCAGCAGCTTAGTAGCCGAACTAGCGGGAGTAGCAGATACGCAGTATTTT. The encoded protein is CASSLVAELAGVADTQYF.

The genes are TRBV5-6 and TRBJ1-2, with TRBD1 matching over 10 bases. The CDR3 consists of 15 residues. Looked up from germline, CDR1 is SGHDT and CDR2 is YYEEEE. V trimming: 3 bases; J trimming: 9 bases; junction bases outside the gene matches: 11. This chain's CDR3 is CASSSAGQGSRSYTF. The CDR3 region has the DNA TGTGCCAGCAGCTCCGCGGGACAGGGGAGTAGAAGCTACACCTTC. The full variable domain, in which reference TRBV5-6 and TRBJ1-2 provide the parts outside the CDR3, is DAGVTQSPTHLIKTRGQQVTLRCSPKSGHDTVSWYQQALGQGPQFIFQYYEEEERQRGNFPDRFSGHQFPNYSSELNVNALLLGDSALYLCASSSAGQGSRSYTFGSGTRLTVV.

This chain uses TRBV4-1 with TRBJ2-7; perhaps TRBD2 as D (5 bases). Trimming pared 1 base from V and 3 bases from J, leaving 10 bases between. Germline values: CDR1 MGHRA, CDR2 YSYEKL. The CDR3 is made up of 14 amino acids. In nucleotides, the CDR3 is TGCGCCAGCAGCCAAGTAAATAGCGACTACGAGCAGTACTTC. It yields the protein CASSQVNSDYEQYF.

The chain carries TRBV5-8 and TRBJ2-3; D possibly corresponds to TRBD2 (5 bases). The CDR3 is 16 amino acids. Germline lookup yields CDR1 SGHTS and CDR2 YDEGEE. V gave up 2 bases and J gave up 3 bases, with 16 bases separating them. CDR3 protein: CASSLPYLAATDTQYF. The CDR3 region has the DNA TGTGCCAGCAGCTTACCATACCTAGCCGCTACAGATACGCAGTATTTT.

The chain links TRBV7-8 to TRBJ2-7, with D unresolved. With 4 bases removed from V and 0 bases from J, the gap between germline ends came to 10 bases. The CDR3 covers 14 residues. Germline V CDR1 and CDR2: SGHVS, FQNEAQ. The CDR3 coding sequence is TGTGCCAGCAGCTCGAATACAGCCTCCTACGAGCAGTACTTC. Amino acid sequence: CASSSNTASYEQYF.

DNA of the CDR3: TGTGCCAGCAGTCCTTCTAGCGGGCCGACCTACGAGCAGTACTTC. Translation gives CASSPSSGPTYEQYF. The gene calls are TRBV27 and TRBJ2-7; TRBD2 agrees at 8 bases. The CDR3 consists of 15 residues. Germline loops: CDR1 MNHEY, CDR2 SMNVEV (reference sequence). After removal of 5 bases from V and 2 bases from J, the junction contained 8 bases not matched to a gene.

The chain links TRBV6-6 to TRBJ2-4; possible D gene TRBD2, 6 bases. Looked up from germline, CDR1 is MNHNY and CDR2 is SVGAGI (reference sequence). This CDR3 is 13 amino acids long. Trimming shortened V by 11 bases and J by 5 bases, and 16 bases separated the two germline ends. CDR3 region: CAGAQWGENIQYF. CDR3 in DNA: TGTGCCGGGGCCCAGTGGGGGGAAAACATTCAGTACTTC.

J is TRBJ1-2 and V is TRBV11-3; 11 bases line up with TRBD1. CDR1 is SGHNT, CDR2 YENEEA, per germline. The length of the CDR3 is 13 residues. Unmatched junction bases numbered 3, after V lost 5 bases and J lost 7 bases. Written as DNA, the CDR3 is TGTGCCAGCAGCCGGACAGGGGGCCTTGGCTACACCTTC. It encodes CASSRTGGLGYTF.

The genes are TRBV29-1 and TRBJ2-1; a weak D match, TRBD2 (5 bases). From germline, CDR1 is SQVTM and CDR2 ANQGSEA. V was trimmed by 5 bases and J by 1 base, leaving 12 bases between them. The CDR3 covers 14 residues. CDR3: CSVPGKSSYNEQFF. CDR3 nucleotides: TGCAGCGTTCCCGGGAAGTCTTCCTACAATGAGCAGTTCTTC.

The V and J genes are TRBV19 and TRBJ2-1; 11 positions agree with TRBD2. Trimming cost V 7 bases and J 0 bases; bases outside gene matches: 8. CDR3 length: 17 residues. Germline loops: CDR1 LNHDA, CDR2 SQIVND (reference sequence). CDR3 in DNA: TGTGCCAGTAAGAAAGCTAGCGGGAGGACCTCCTACAATGAGCAGTTCTTC. This codes for CASKKASGRTSYNEQFF.

This chain connects TRBV19 to TRBJ1-1; TRBD1 matches at 7 bases. The CDR3 length is 15 residues. Germline V gene lookup returns CDR1 LNHDA and CDR2 SQIVND (reference sequence). V lost 7 bases and J lost 0; bases outside the gene matches: 8. The CDR3 bases are TGTGCCAGTACCTCCCCGGACAGGATGAACACTGAAGCTTTCTTT. Translation: CASTSPDRMNTEAFF. The full variable domain, in which reference TRBV19 and TRBJ1-1 provide the parts outside the CDR3, is DGGITQSPKYLFRKEGQNVTLSCEQNLNHDAMYWYRQDPGQGLRLIYYSQIVNDFQKGDIAEGYSVSREKKESFPLTVTSAQKNPTAFYLCASTSPDRMNTEAFFGQGTRLTVV.

This rearrangement joins TRBV30 to TRBJ2-3, with D possibly being TRBD2 (5 bases). The CDR3 runs 15 residues. The germline V gene encodes CDR1 GTSNPN and CDR2 SVGIG (reference sequence). Trimming removed 0 bases at V and 2 bases at J, with 12 bases between. CDR3 coding DNA: TGTGCCTGGAGTGTAATCCGGGATCACACAGATACGCAGTATTTT. Translated, it gives CAWSVIRDHTDTQYF.

The chain combines TRBV11-2 with TRBJ1-2; 8 nucleotides match TRBD1. This CDR3 has 15 amino acids. CDR1 and CDR2 (germline): SGHAT, FQNNGV. Losses at the gene ends were 1 base for V and 4 bases for J; bases not matched to a gene: 5. The chain's CDR3 is CASSLGDRLTYGYTF. The CDR3 nucleotides read TGTGCCAGCAGCTTAGGGGACAGGCTAACCTATGGCTACACCTTC.

This sequence joins TRBV28 and TRBJ2-3, with 12 bases that match TRBD1. From germline, CDR1 is MDHEN and CDR2 SYDVKM. CDR3 length equals 18 residues. J gave up 2 bases and V 3 bases, and 9 bases lay outside the gene matches. This chain's CDR3 is CASSFAPGQGALTDTQYF. DNA for the CDR3: TGTGCCAGCAGTTTCGCCCCGGGACAGGGGGCGCTCACAGATACGCAGTATTTT.

V gene TRBV9 combines with J gene TRBJ1-1, with D tentatively TRBD1 (5 bases). Per the germline V gene, CDR1 is SGDLS and CDR2 is YYNGEE. The germline V and J ends were trimmed by 0 bases and 0 bases, with 15 bases remaining between them. CDR3 length: 17 amino acids. The CDR3 sequence is CASSVGQTQTLNTEAFF. The CDR3 nucleotides read TGTGCCAGCAGCGTAGGACAGACCCAAACACTGAACACTGAAGCTTTCTTT.

The chain links TRBV6-1 to TRBJ1-1; TRBD1 might be the D (5 bases). Germline values: CDR1 MNHNS, CDR2 SASEGT. The CDR3 consists of 13 residues. V lost 8 bases, J lost 1 base, and 11 bases lay in between. The CDR3 is CASEKTENTEAFF. The DNA for the CDR3 is TGTGCCAGCGAGAAGACAGAGAACACTGAAGCTTTCTTT.

This chain uses TRBV19 with TRBJ1-1, with 8 bases fitting TRBD1. CDR1 is LNHDA and CDR2 is SQIVND in the germline V gene (reference sequence). The CDR3 covers 15 residues. V was clipped by 3 bases and J by 1 base; unmatched bases: 4. DNA of the CDR3: TGTGCCAGTAGTATCAGTCAGGGGGCGAACACTGAAGCTTTCTTT. It encodes CASSISQGANTEAFF.

V and J are TRBV6-4 and TRBJ2-3; the match to TRBD2 covers 8 bases. This CDR3 is 16 amino acids long. Losses at the gene ends were 4 bases for V and 6 bases for J; bases not matched to a gene: 12. The germline gives CDR1 MRHNA, CDR2 SNTAGT. The CDR3 loop is CASSVRAGVSLDTQYF. The CDR3 DNA reads as TGTGCCAGCAGTGTACGAGCGGGAGTCTCTCTTGATACGCAGTATTTT.

The chain joins TRBV29-1 to TRBJ1-2, with no clear D. V lost 0 bases to trimming and J lost 4 bases, with 9 bases between them. The CDR3 has 13 amino acids. Per germline, CDR1 SQVTM and CDR2 ANQGSEA. The CDR3 here is CSVEDRDFYGYTF. Here the CDR3 DNA reads TGCAGCGTTGAAGATCGAGACTTCTATGGCTACACCTTC.

The V and J genes are TRBV19 and TRBJ2-1; D is uncertain. Germline V gives CDR1 LNHDA, CDR2 SQIVND (reference sequence). The V and J ends lost 5 bases and 7 bases respectively, with 12 bases between them. The CDR3 covers 13 residues. CDR3 protein: CASSLLLRNEQFF. CDR3 DNA sequence: TGTGCCAGTAGTTTGCTCTTACGGAATGAGCAGTTCTTC. The variable domain in full, with the rest retrieved from reference TRBV19 and TRBJ2-1, is DGGITQSPKYLFRKEGQNVTLSCEQNLNHDAMYWYRQDPGQGLRLIYYSQIVNDFQKGDIAEGYSVSREKKESFPLTVTSAQKNPTAFYLCASSLLLRNEQFFGPGTRLTVL.

The V call is TRBV5-5, the J call TRBJ1-1, with TRBD1 matching over 9 bases. The CDR3 has 15 amino acids. J lost 5 bases, V lost 0 bases, and 5 bases had no gene match. Germline V gene sequence: CDR1 SGHKS, CDR2 YYEKEE (reference sequence). CDR3 DNA sequence: TGTGCCAGCAGCTTGGAGACAGGGGGGGTAACTGAAGCTTTCTTT. Translated: CASSLETGGVTEAFF.

The J gene is TRBJ2-7, the V gene TRBV6-6, with 7 positions matching TRBD1. The germline V gene encodes CDR1 MNHNY and CDR2 SVGAGI (reference sequence). V shed 7 bases, J shed 0 bases, and the junction held 6 bases outside the gene matches. The length of the CDR3 is 14 residues. The CDR3 DNA reads as TGTGCCAGCAACGGACAGGACAGCTCCTACGAGCAGTACTTC. Translated: CASNGQDSSYEQYF.

V gene TRBV5-6 combines with J gene TRBJ2-5; 7 bases map to TRBD1. The germline CDR1 and CDR2 sequences are SGHDT and YYEEEE. The CDR3 runs 15 residues. After removal of 3 bases from V and 3 bases from J, the junction contained 8 bases not matched to a gene. The CDR3 bases are TGTGCCAGCAGCTCAATCGGGACAGCCGAAGAGACCCAGTACTTC. Encoded protein: CASSSIGTAEETQYF. The full variable domain, in which reference TRBV5-6 and TRBJ2-5 provide the parts outside the CDR3, is DAGVTQSPTHLIKTRGQQVTLRCSPKSGHDTVSWYQQALGQGPQFIFQYYEEEERQRGNFPDRFSGHQFPNYSSELNVNALLLGDSALYLCASSSIGTAEETQYFGPGTRLLVL.

V is TRBV19 and J is TRBJ2-1; no clear D. CDR1 is LNHDA and CDR2 is SQIVND in the germline V gene (reference sequence). Trimming shortened V by 8 bases and J by 2 bases, and 10 bases separated the two germline ends. This CDR3 has 13 amino acids. CDR3 region: CASGPSPYNEQFF. The CDR3 DNA is TGTGCCAGTGGGCCCAGCCCCTACAATGAGCAGTTCTTC.

The chain has TRBV18 and TRBJ2-7; D gene ambiguous. The CDR3 contains 15 residues. From germline, CDR1 is KGHSH and CDR2 LQKENI. With 3 bases removed from V and 1 base from J, the gap between germline ends came to 13 bases. DNA of the CDR3: TGTGCCAGCTCACCCCCCAGAAGTTTTTCCTACGAGCAGTACTTC. As protein: CASSPPRSFSYEQYF.

The chain links TRBV7-9 to TRBJ2-7, with 7 bases aligning to TRBD2. This CDR3 is 14 amino acids long. The junction had 6 bases not matched to a gene; V was cut back by 2 bases and J by 5 bases. The germline gives CDR1 SEHNR, CDR2 FQNEAQ (reference sequence). The CDR3 DNA follows: TGTGCCAGCAGCTTATCCGCGGGAGTAAACGAGCAGTACTTC. As protein: CASSLSAGVNEQYF.

The chain couples TRBV19 to TRBJ2-1; 7 nucleotides line up with TRBD1. Trimming at V came to 7 bases and at J to 5 bases, leaving 11 bases not matched to a gene. CDR1 is LNHDA and CDR2 is SQIVND in the germline V gene (reference sequence). The CDR3 consists of 15 residues. The CDR3 DNA sequence: TGTGCCAGTACCTATACTGGGGGACAGCACAATGAGCAGTTCTTC. Protein: CASTYTGGQHNEQFF.

This sequence joins TRBV7-3 and TRBJ2-5; the D is unclear. The CDR3 has 13 residues. V shed 5 bases and J shed 5 bases, with 12 bases lying between them. CDR1 and CDR2 from the germline V gene are SGHTA and FQGTGA. The chain's CDR3 is CASSQSPRETQYF. The CDR3 DNA follows: TGTGCCAGCAGCCAGTCCCCTAGGGAGACCCAGTACTTC. Variable domain in full (rest from reference TRBV7-3 and TRBJ2-5): GAGVSQTPSNKVTEKGKYVELRCDPISGHTALYWYRQSLGQGPEFLIYFQGTGAADDSGLPNDRFFAVRPEGSVSTLKIQRTERGDSAVYLCASSQSPRETQYFGPGTRLLVL.

The chain employs TRBV14 and TRBJ2-3; D call uncertain. The CDR3 totals 14 residues. Per germline, CDR1 SGHDN and CDR2 FVKESK. Trimming pared 1 base from V and 4 bases from J, leaving 9 bases between. Here the CDR3 DNA reads TGTGCCAGCAGCCAAGTCCGAGGTGCAGATACGCAGTATTTT. Amino acids: CASSQVRGADTQYF.